This T cell receptor (beta chain) derives from a study of blood T cell repertoires in COVID-19. Study in general: Samples came from the United States, Italy and Spain, spanning acute and convalescent COVID-19. Sources were T cells, B-cell-depleted T cells, or PBMCs; the material itself was cDNA or gDNA.

This CDR3 is built from 13 residues. V lost 7 bases to trimming and J lost 1 base, with 10 bases between them. Germline V gene sequence: CDR1 MNHNY, CDR2 SVGAGI (reference sequence). Original analysis: Nucleated cell number was recorded as an estimate derived from reference gene primer amplification. The repertoire was sequenced with immunoSEQ multiplex PCR; TCRdb's copy has only in-frame clones and lacks some. V, J and clone size derive from that table, while D and trimming were established from the DNA sequence. The sample carries fewer than 250,000 clones, 75% to 85% recorded once. The V call is TRBV6-6, the J call TRBJ2-5, with a weak D call TRBD2 (5 bases). The receptor was isolated from a human donor in a cohort sampled during active COVID-19. Specimen: peripheral blood. CDR3 nucleotide sequence: TGTGCCAGCAAACGTCGGGGCCAAGAGACCCAGTACTTC. Protein sequence: CASKRRGQETQYF.